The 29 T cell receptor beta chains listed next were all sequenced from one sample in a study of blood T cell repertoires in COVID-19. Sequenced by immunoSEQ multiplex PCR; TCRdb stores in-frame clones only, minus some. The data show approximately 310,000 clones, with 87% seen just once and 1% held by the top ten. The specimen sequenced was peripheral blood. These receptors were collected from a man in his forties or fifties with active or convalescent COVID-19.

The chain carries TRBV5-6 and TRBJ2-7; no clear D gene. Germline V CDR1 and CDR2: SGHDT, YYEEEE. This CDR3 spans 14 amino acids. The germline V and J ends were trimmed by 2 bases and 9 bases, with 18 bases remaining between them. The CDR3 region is CASSFGRIPEMQYF. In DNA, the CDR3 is TGTGCCAGCAGCTTTGGGCGTATCCCAGAAATGCAGTACTTC.

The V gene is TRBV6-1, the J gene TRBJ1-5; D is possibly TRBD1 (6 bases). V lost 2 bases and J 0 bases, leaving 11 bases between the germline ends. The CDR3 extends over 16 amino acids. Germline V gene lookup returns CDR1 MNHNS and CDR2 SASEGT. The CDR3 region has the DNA TGTGCCAGCAGTGAACGGGGACATAATAGCAATCAGCCCCAGCATTTT. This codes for CASSERGHNSNQPQHF.

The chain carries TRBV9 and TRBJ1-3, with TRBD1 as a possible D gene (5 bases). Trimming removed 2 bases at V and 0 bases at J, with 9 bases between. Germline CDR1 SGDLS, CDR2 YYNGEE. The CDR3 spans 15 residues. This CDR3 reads CASSVDSFSGNTIYF. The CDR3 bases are TGTGCCAGCAGCGTCGACAGTTTCTCTGGAAACACCATATATTTT. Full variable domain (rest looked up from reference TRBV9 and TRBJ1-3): DSGVTQTPKHLITATGQRVTLRCSPRSGDLSVYWYQQSLDQGLQFLIQYYNGEERAKGNILERFSAQQFPDLHSELNLSSLELGDSALYFCASSVDSFSGNTIYFGEGSWLTVV.

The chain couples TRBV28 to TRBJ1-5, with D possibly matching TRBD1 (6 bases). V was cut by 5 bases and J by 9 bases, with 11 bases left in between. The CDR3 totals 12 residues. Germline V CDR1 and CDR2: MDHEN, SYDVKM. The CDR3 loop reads CASSPTGMPQHF. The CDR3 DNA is TGTGCCAGCAGTCCCACAGGGATGCCCCAGCATTTT.

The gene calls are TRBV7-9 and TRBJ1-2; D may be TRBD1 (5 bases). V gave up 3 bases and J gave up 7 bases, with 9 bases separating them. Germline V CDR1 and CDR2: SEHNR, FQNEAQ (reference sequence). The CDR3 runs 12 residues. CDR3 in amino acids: CASSFQGSGYTF. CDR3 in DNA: TGTGCCAGCAGCTTCCAGGGTAGTGGCTACACCTTC. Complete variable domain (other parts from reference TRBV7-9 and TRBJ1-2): DTGVSQNPRHKITKRGQNVTFRCDPISEHNRLYWYRQTLGQGPEFLTYFQNEAQLEKSRLLSDRFSAERPKGSFSTLEIQRTEQGDSAMYLCASSFQGSGYTFGSGTRLTVV.

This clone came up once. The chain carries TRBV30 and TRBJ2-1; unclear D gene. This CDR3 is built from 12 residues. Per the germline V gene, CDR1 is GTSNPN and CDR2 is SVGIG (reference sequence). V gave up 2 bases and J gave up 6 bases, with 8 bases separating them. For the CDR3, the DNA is TGTGCCTGGAGTCCTAGTGTCAATGAGCAGTTCTTC. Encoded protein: CAWSPSVNEQFF.

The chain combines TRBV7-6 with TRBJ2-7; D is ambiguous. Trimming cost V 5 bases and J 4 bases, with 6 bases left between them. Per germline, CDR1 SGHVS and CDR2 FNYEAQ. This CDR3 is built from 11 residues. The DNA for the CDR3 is TGTGCCAGCAGCCAAGAGTACGAGCAGTACTTC. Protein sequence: CASSQEYEQYF.

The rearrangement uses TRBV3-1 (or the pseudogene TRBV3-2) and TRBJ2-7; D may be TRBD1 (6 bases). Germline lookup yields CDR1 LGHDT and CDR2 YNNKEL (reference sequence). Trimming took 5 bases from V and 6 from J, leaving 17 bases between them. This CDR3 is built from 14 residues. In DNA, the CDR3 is TGTGCCAGCAGCTTTTACTCAGGGGTAGCCGAGCAGTACTTC. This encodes CASSFYSGVAEQYF.

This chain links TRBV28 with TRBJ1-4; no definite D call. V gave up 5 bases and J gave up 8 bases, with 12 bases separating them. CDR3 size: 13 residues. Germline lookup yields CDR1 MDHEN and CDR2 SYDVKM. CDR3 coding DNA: TGTGCCAGCAGTATCGGGTACGGGGAAAAACTGTTTTTT. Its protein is CASSIGYGEKLFF.

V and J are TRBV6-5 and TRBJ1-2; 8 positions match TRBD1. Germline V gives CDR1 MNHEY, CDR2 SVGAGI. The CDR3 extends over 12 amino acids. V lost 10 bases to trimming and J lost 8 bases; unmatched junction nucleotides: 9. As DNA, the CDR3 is TGTGCCACCCAGACAGGGGCCCGCGGCTACACCTTC. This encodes CATQTGARGYTF.

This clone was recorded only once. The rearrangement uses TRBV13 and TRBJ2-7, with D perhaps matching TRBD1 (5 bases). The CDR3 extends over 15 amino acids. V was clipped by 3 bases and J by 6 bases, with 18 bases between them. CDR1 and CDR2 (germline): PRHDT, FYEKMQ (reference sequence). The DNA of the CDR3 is TGTGCCAGCAGCTTCACCCAGGGTTCCTCTAGCGAGCAGTACTTC. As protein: CASSFTQGSSSEQYF.

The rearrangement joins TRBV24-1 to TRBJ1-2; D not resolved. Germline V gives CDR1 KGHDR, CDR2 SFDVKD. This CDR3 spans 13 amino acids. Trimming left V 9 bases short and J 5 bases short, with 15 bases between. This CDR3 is CATSPGIGYGYTF. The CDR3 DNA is TGTGCCACCTCTCCGGGGATTGGATATGGCTACACCTTC.

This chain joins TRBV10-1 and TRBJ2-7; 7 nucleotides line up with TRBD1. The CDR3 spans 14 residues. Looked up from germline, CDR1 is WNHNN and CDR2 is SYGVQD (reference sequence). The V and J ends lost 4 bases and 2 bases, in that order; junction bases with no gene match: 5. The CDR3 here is CASSGSQGTYEQYF. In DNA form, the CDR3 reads TGCGCCAGCAGTGGTTCACAGGGGACCTACGAGCAGTACTTC.

This CDR3 reads CASSPNIQGSYGYTF. The CDR3 DNA follows: TGCGCCAGCAGCCCAAACATACAGGGTTCCTATGGCTACACCTTC. This chain links TRBV4-1 with TRBJ1-2; possibly TRBD1 for D (6 bases). The CDR3 extends over 15 amino acids. Germline lookup yields CDR1 MGHRA and CDR2 YSYEKL. V was trimmed by 4 bases and J by 4 bases, leaving 16 bases between them.

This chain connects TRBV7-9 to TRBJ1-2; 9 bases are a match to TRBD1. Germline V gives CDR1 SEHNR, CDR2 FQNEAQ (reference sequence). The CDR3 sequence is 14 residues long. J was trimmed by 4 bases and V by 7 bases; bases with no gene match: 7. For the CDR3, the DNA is TGTGCCAGCAACCCCGGGACAGGGAGCTATGGCTACACCTTC. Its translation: CASNPGTGSYGYTF.

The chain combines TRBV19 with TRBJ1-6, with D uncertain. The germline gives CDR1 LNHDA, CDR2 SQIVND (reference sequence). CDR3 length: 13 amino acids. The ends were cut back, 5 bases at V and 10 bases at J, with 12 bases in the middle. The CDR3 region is CASSEARNSPLHF. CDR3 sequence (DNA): TGTGCCAGTAGTGAGGCAAGAAACTCACCCCTCCACTTT. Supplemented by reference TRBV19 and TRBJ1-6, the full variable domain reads DGGITQSPKYLFRKEGQNVTLSCEQNLNHDAMYWYRQDPGQGLRLIYYSQIVNDFQKGDIAEGYSVSREKKESFPLTVTSAQKNPTAFYLCASSEARNSPLHFGNGTRLTVT.

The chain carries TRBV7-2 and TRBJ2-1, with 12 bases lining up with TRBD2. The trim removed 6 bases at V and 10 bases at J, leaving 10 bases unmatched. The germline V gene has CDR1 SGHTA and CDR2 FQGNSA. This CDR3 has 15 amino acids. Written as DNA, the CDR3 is TGTGCCAGCAGAGGACTAGCGGGGCCCTCCGGGGAGCAGTTCTTC. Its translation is CASRGLAGPSGEQFF.

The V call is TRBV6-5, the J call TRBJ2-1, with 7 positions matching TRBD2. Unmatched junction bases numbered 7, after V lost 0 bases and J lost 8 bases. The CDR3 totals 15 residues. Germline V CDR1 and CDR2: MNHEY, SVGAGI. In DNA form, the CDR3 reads TGTGCCAGCAGTTACTCGTTCGGGGGGAGCGATGAGCAGTTCTTC. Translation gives CASSYSFGGSDEQFF.

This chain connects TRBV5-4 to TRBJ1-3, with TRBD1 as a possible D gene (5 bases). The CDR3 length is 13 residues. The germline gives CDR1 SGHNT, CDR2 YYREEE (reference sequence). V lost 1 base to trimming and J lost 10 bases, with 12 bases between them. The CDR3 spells CASSLQGFGTIYF. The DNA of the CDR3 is TGTGCCAGCAGCTTGCAGGGTTTCGGGACCATATATTTT.

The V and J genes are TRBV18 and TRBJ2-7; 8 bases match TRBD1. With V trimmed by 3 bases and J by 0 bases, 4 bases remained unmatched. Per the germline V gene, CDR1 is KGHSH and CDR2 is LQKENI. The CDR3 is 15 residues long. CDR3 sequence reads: CASSPRGRSSYEQYF. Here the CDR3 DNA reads TGTGCCAGCTCACCCAGGGGGCGAAGCTCCTACGAGCAGTACTTC.

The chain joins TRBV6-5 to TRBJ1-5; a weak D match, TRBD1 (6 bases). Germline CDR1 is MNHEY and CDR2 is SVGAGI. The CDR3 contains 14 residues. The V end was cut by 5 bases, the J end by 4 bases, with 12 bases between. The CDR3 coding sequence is TGTGCCAGCAGTACACAGGGAATAAATCAGCCCCAGCATTTT. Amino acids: CASSTQGINQPQHF.

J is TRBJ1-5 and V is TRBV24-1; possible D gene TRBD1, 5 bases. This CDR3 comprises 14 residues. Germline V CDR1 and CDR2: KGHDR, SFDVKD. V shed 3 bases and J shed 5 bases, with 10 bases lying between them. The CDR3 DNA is TGTGCCACCAGTGATGAGACAGTTTATCAGCCCCAGCATTTT. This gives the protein CATSDETVYQPQHF.

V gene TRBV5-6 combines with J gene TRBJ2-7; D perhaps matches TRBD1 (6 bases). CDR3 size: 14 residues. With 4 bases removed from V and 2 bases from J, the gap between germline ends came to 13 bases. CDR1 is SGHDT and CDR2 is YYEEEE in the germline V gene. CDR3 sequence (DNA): TGTGCCAGCAGCACAGGACAGAGGACCTACGAGCAGTACTTC. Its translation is CASSTGQRTYEQYF.

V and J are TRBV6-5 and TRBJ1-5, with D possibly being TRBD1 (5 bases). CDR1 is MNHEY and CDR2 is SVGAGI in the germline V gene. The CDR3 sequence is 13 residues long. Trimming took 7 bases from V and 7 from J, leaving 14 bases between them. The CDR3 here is CASTVRRDQPQHF. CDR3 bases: TGTGCCAGCACAGTGAGGAGGGACCAGCCCCAGCATTTT.

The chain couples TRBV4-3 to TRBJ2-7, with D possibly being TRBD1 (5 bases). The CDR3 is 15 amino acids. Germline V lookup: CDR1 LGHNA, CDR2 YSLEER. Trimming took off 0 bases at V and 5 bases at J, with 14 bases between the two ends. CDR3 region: CASSQEYRWKDEQYF. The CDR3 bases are TGCGCCAGCAGCCAAGAATACAGGTGGAAGGACGAGCAGTACTTC.

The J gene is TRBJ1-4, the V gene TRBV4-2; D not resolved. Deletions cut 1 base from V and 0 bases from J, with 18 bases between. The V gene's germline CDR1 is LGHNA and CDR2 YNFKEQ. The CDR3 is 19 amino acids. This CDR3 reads CASSQVPPGSAATNEKLFF. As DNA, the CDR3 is TGTGCCAGCAGCCAAGTGCCCCCGGGGTCGGCTGCAACTAATGAAAAACTGTTTTTT.

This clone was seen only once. CDR3 coding DNA: TGTGCCAGCAGCTTAGGGCACACTGAAGCTTTCTTT. Translated, it gives CASSLGHTEAFF. The V call is TRBV11-2, the J call TRBJ1-1; no firm D call. This CDR3 spans 12 amino acids. V was shortened by 1 base and J by 3 bases, with 3 bases between the two germline ends. The germline gives CDR1 SGHAT, CDR2 FQNNGV.

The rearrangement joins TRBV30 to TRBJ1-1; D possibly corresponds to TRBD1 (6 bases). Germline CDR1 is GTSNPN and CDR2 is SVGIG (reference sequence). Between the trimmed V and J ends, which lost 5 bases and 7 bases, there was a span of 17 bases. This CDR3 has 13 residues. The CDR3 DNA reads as TGTGCCTGGGCATGGACAGAGGTTGGTGAAGCTTTCTTT. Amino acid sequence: CAWAWTEVGEAFF. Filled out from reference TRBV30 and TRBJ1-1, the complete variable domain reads SQTIHQWPATLVQPVGSPLSLECTVEGTSNPNLYWYRQAAGRGLQLLFYSVGIGQISSEVPQNLSASRPQDRQFILSSKKLLLSDSGFYLCAWAWTEVGEAFFGQGTRLTVV.

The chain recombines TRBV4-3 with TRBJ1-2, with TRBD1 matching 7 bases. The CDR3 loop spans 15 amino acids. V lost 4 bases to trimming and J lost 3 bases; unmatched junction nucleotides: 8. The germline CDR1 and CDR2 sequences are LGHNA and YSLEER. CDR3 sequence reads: CASSPNRDSYYGYTF. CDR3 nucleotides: TGCGCCAGCAGCCCGAACCGGGACAGCTACTATGGCTACACCTTC.